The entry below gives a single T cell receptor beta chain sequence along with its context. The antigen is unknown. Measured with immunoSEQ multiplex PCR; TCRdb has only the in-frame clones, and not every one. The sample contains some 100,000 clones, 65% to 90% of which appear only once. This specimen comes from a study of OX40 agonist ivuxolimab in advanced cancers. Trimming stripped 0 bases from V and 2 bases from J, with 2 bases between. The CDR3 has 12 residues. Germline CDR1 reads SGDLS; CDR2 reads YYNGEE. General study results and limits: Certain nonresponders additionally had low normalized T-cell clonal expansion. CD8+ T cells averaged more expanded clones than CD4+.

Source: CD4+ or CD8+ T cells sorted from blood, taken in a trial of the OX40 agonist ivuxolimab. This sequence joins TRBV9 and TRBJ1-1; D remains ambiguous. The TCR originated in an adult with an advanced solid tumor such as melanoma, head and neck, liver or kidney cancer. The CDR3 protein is CASSVDNTEAFF. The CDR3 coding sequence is TGTGCCAGCAGCGTAGACAACACTGAAGCTTTCTTT. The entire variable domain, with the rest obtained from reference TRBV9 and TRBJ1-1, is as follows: DSGVTQTPKHLITATGQRVTLRCSPRSGDLSVYWYQQSLDQGLQFLIQYYNGEERAKGNILERFSAQQFPDLHSELNLSSLELGDSALYFCASSVDNTEAFFGQGTRLTVV.